The clone carrying this TCR beta chain was counted ten times or more. The antigen remains undetermined. From the reads, TCRdb called clonotypes with MiXCR, one entry per CDR3 protein. The sample lists some 300,000 distinct CDR3 sequences, around 10% occurring once. This sample is drawn from a study of T cell repertoires in cytomegalovirus infection. Study-wide background: Indications came from public TCR beta signatures; they pointed to CMV infection and to a matching HLA type.

Overall study results and limits: Totalled public TCR beta family frequency picked out people who carried CMV plus the relevant HLA. The response measured ex vivo was dominated by TCR beta clonotypes (HLA-C-restricted and CMV-specific).

CDR3 size: 20 residues. CDR1 and CDR2 from the germline V gene are SGHVS and FQNEAQ. After removal of 0 bases from V and 5 bases from J, the junction contained 19 bases not matched to a gene. The J gene is TRBJ2-7, the V gene TRBV7-8, with 10 bases identical to TRBD2. The source is a human donor in good health (CMV status not recorded). Some clones in this sample may be carry-over from other donors' samples. Specimen: PBMCs. CDR3 sequence reads: CASSLAGRAGGLALKDEQYF. DNA for the CDR3: TGTGCCAGCAGCTTAGCAGGGCGAGCGGGGGGGCTAGCGTTGAAGGACGAGCAGTACTTC.